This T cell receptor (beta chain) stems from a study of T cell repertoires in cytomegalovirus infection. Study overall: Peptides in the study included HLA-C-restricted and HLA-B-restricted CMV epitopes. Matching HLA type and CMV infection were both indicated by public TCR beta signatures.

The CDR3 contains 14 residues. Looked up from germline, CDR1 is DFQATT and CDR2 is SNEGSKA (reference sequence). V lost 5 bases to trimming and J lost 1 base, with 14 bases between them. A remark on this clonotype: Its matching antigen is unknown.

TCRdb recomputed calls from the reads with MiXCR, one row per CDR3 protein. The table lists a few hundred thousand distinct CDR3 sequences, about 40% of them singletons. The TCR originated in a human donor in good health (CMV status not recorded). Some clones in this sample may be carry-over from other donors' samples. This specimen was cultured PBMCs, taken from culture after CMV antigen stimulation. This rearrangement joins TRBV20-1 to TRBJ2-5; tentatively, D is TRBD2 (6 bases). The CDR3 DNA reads TGCAGTGCTCCGTCTAGCGTAAGCCAAGAGACCCAGTACTTC. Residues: CSAPSSVSQETQYF.